Listed below are T cell receptor beta chains from one sample, sequenced in a study of blood T cell repertoires in COVID-19. Clones were read by immunoSEQ multiplex PCR, and TCRdb kept only the in-frame ones, dropping some. This table has 130,000 or so clones, 84% appearing once. The sequenced sample was PBMCs or T cells enriched from blood (not recorded which). The source is a woman aged 30 to 39 who had recovered from COVID-19. Each CDR3 is given with its conserved first and last residue. A D gene is named only where the DNA matches it firmly. Only part of the rows carry a size: once, few, many, or a class if the clone is expanded.

V gene: TRBV28
clone size: .
J gene: TRBJ1-1
D gene: TRBD1
CDR3 protein: CASSRWTGGATSEAFF
CDR3 DNA: TGTGCCAGCAGTCGATGGACAGGGGGCGCAACCTCTGAAGCTTTCTTT

V gene: TRBV7-9
clone size: once
J gene: TRBJ1-3
D gene: .
CDR3 protein: CASSLRTYGNTIYF
CDR3 DNA: TGTGCCAGCAGCTTGAGGACTTATGGAAACACCATATATTTT

V gene: TRBV30
clone size: .
J gene: TRBJ1-4
D gene: .
CDR3 protein: CAWVRPGGEKLFF
CDR3 DNA: TGTGCCTGGGTTAGACCCGGAGGTGAAAAACTGTTTTTT

V gene: TRBV19
clone size: .
J gene: TRBJ1-5
D gene: TRBD1
CDR3 protein: CASSMRQGPQPQHF
CDR3 DNA: TGTGCCAGTAGTATGCGACAGGGCCCACAGCCCCAGCATTTT

V gene: TRBV27
clone size: .
J gene: TRBJ1-4
D gene: TRBD1
CDR3 protein: CASSPVQGAEKLFF
CDR3 DNA: TGTGCCAGCAGCCCCGTCCAGGGGGCCGAAAAACTGTTTTTT

V gene: TRBV11-2
clone size: .
J gene: TRBJ2-7
D gene: .
CDR3 protein: CASRPSEAISYEQYF
CDR3 DNA: TGTGCCAGCAGACCCTCCGAGGCCATATCCTACGAGCAGTACTTC

V gene: TRBV4-2
clone size: .
J gene: TRBJ2-1
D gene: TRBD2
CDR3 protein: CASSQGTSGSQNEQFF
CDR3 DNA: TGTGCCAGCAGCCAAGGGACTAGCGGGAGTCAGAATGAGCAGTTCTTC

V gene: TRBV11-3
clone size: .
J gene: TRBJ2-1
D gene: TRBD2
CDR3 protein: CASSWGLAGVSAYNEQFF
CDR3 DNA: TGTGCCAGCAGCTGGGGACTAGCGGGAGTGTCTGCCTACAATGAGCAGTTCTTC

V gene: TRBV25-1
clone size: many
J gene: TRBJ1-6
D gene: TRBD1
CDR3 protein: CASSGQGLSPLHF
CDR3 DNA: TGTGCCAGCAGCGGACAGGGTCTTTCACCCCTCCACTTT

V gene: TRBV27
clone size: .
J gene: TRBJ1-2
D gene: .
CDR3 protein: CASSLREGNYGYTF
CDR3 DNA: TGTGCCAGCAGTTTAAGGGAGGGGAACTATGGCTACACCTTC

V gene: TRBV27
clone size: once
J gene: TRBJ2-1
D gene: TRBD2
CDR3 protein: CASSFGTSSYNEQFF
CDR3 DNA: TGTGCCAGCAGTTTCGGGACTAGCTCCTACAATGAGCAGTTCTTC

V gene: TRBV11-2
clone size: .
J gene: TRBJ1-4
D gene: .
CDR3 protein: CASSFSEKLFF
CDR3 DNA: TGTGCCAGCAGCTTCAGTGAAAAACTGTTTTTT

V gene: TRBV4-2
clone size: .
J gene: TRBJ1-4
D gene: .
CDR3 protein: CASSQDSRNEKLFF
CDR3 DNA: TGTGCCAGCAGCCAGGACAGCCGTAATGAAAAACTGTTTTTT

V gene: TRBV18
clone size: .
J gene: TRBJ2-5
D gene: TRBD1
CDR3 protein: CASSPTGIVQETQYF
CDR3 DNA: TGTGCCAGCTCACCGACAGGGATAGTCCAAGAGACCCAGTACTTC

V gene: TRBV7-2
clone size: .
J gene: TRBJ1-5
D gene: TRBD1
CDR3 protein: CASSLRAGGIQPQHF
CDR3 DNA: TGTGCCAGCAGCTTAAGAGCAGGGGGCATTCAGCCCCAGCATTTT

V gene: TRBV7-9
clone size: .
J gene: TRBJ1-1
D gene: .
CDR3 protein: CASSLTTDTEAFF
CDR3 DNA: TGTGCCAGCAGCCTCACGACAGACACTGAAGCTTTCTTT

V gene: TRBV5-6
clone size: .
J gene: TRBJ2-1
D gene: TRBD1
CDR3 protein: CASSLSTGGRNEQFF
CDR3 DNA: TGTGCCAGCAGCTTGTCTACAGGGGGCCGCAATGAGCAGTTCTTC

V gene: TRBV5-6
clone size: few
J gene: TRBJ2-1
D gene: .
CDR3 protein: CASSQNYNEQFF
CDR3 DNA: TGTGCCAGCAGCCAGAACTACAATGAGCAGTTCTTC

V gene: TRBV7-9
clone size: .
J gene: TRBJ2-7
D gene: TRBD2
CDR3 protein: CASSLYQGGFGDEQYF
CDR3 DNA: TGTGCCAGCAGCTTATATCAGGGAGGGTTCGGCGACGAGCAGTACTTC

V gene: TRBV2
clone size: .
J gene: TRBJ2-3
D gene: TRBD2
CDR3 protein: CATPGLGSADTQYF
CDR3 DNA: TGTGCCACCCCGGGACTAGGGTCGGCAGATACGCAGTATTTT

V gene: TRBV6-1
clone size: .
J gene: TRBJ2-3
D gene: TRBD1
CDR3 protein: CASSESPGQGTDTQYF
CDR3 DNA: TGTGCCAGCAGTGAAAGTCCGGGACAGGGGACAGATACGCAGTATTTT

V gene: TRBV18
clone size: .
J gene: TRBJ1-1
D gene: TRBD1
CDR3 protein: CASSPIGTGNTEAFF
CDR3 DNA: TGTGCCAGCTCACCGATCGGGACAGGGAACACTGAAGCTTTCTTT

V gene: TRBV10-3
clone size: .
J gene: TRBJ1-1
D gene: .
CDR3 protein: CATLLKQGSNTEAFF
CDR3 DNA: TGTGCCACGCTATTGAAACAGGGTTCGAACACTGAAGCTTTCTTT

V gene: TRBV6-5
clone size: .
J gene: TRBJ2-5
D gene: TRBD1
CDR3 protein: CASSSGTGRQETQYF
CDR3 DNA: TGTGCCAGCAGTTCCGGGACAGGGCGGCAAGAGACCCAGTACTTC

V gene: TRBV11-3
clone size: .
J gene: TRBJ1-2
D gene: TRBD1
CDR3 protein: CASSLTPPLRTGGYGYTF
CDR3 DNA: TGTGCCAGCAGCTTAACCCCCCCCCTCCGGACAGGGGGCTATGGCTACACCTTC

V gene: TRBV10-1
clone size: .
J gene: TRBJ2-3
D gene: TRBD2
CDR3 protein: CASSERSGRAGDTQYF
CDR3 DNA: TGCGCCAGCAGTGAGAGGAGCGGGAGGGCCGGAGATACGCAGTATTTT

V gene: TRBV5-1
clone size: .
J gene: TRBJ2-7
D gene: .
CDR3 protein: CASSLDATTYEQYF
CDR3 DNA: TGCGCCAGCAGCTTGGATGCCACTACCTACGAGCAGTACTTC

V gene: TRBV28
clone size: .
J gene: TRBJ2-1
D gene: TRBD2
CDR3 protein: CASSSPRTSDSYNEQFF
CDR3 DNA: TGTGCCAGCAGTTCCCCGCGGACTAGCGACTCCTACAATGAGCAGTTCTTC

V gene: TRBV7-9
clone size: .
J gene: TRBJ1-2
D gene: TRBD1
CDR3 protein: CASSPRTGVSGYTF
CDR3 DNA: TGTGCCAGCAGCCCTAGAACAGGGGTTTCTGGCTACACCTTC

V gene: TRBV18
clone size: .
J gene: TRBJ2-5
D gene: .
CDR3 protein: CASSPMAGKETQYF
CDR3 DNA: TGTGCCAGCTCACCAATGGCAGGGAAGGAGACCCAGTACTTC

V gene: TRBV28
clone size: .
J gene: TRBJ1-2
D gene: .
CDR3 protein: CASSPDRWDGYTF
CDR3 DNA: TGTGCCAGCAGTCCCGACAGGTGGGATGGCTACACCTTC

V gene: TRBV2
clone size: .
J gene: TRBJ1-2
D gene: TRBD1
CDR3 protein: CASNLGQGGHPYGYTF
CDR3 DNA: TGTGCCAGCAACCTTGGACAGGGCGGACATCCCTATGGCTACACCTTC

V gene: TRBV4-3
clone size: .
J gene: TRBJ1-3
D gene: .
CDR3 protein: CASSQGLFASGNTIYF
CDR3 DNA: TGCGCCAGCAGCCAAGGACTCTTCGCCTCTGGAAACACCATATATTTT

V gene: TRBV7-2
clone size: .
J gene: TRBJ1-1
D gene: TRBD1
CDR3 protein: CASSLEQGSPEAFF
CDR3 DNA: TGTGCCAGCAGCTTAGAACAGGGGAGCCCTGAAGCTTTCTTT

V gene: TRBV4-1
clone size: .
J gene: TRBJ2-1
D gene: TRBD2
CDR3 protein: CASSQDPLSGRQYNEQFF
CDR3 DNA: TGCGCCAGCAGCCAAGATCCCCTGAGCGGGAGACAATACAATGAGCAGTTCTTC

V gene: TRBV4-1
clone size: .
J gene: TRBJ1-5
D gene: .
CDR3 protein: CASSQTFQGPRGPQHF
CDR3 DNA: TGCGCCAGCAGCCAAACTTTTCAGGGCCCAAGGGGGCCCCAGCATTTT

V gene: TRBV7-3
clone size: .
J gene: TRBJ2-5
D gene: TRBD2
CDR3 protein: CASSSGLAGVGETQYF
CDR3 DNA: TGTGCCAGCAGCTCCGGACTAGCGGGAGTGGGGGAGACCCAGTACTTC

V gene: TRBV19
clone size: .
J gene: TRBJ1-2
D gene: .
CDR3 protein: CASSETGNYGYTF
CDR3 DNA: TGTGCCAGTAGTGAAACAGGGAACTATGGCTACACCTTC

V gene: TRBV5-1
clone size: .
J gene: TRBJ2-2
D gene: .
CDR3 protein: CASSLAASNTGELFF
CDR3 DNA: TGCGCCAGCAGCTTGGCCGCGAGCAACACCGGGGAGCTGTTTTTT

V gene: TRBV28
clone size: .
J gene: TRBJ1-2
D gene: TRBD1
CDR3 protein: CASSGGTGGGYTF
CDR3 DNA: TGTGCCAGCAGTGGAGGGACAGGGGGCGGCTACACCTTC

V gene: TRBV6-1
clone size: .
J gene: TRBJ2-7
D gene: .
CDR3 protein: CASSEIRQNEQYF
CDR3 DNA: TGTGCCAGCAGTGAAATCAGGCAGAACGAGCAGTACTTC

V gene: TRBV6-2/TRBV6-3
clone size: .
J gene: TRBJ2-2
D gene: TRBD1
CDR3 protein: CASSLFGTGSSNTGELFF
CDR3 DNA: TGTGCCAGCAGTTTGTTCGGGACAGGGAGTTCGAACACCGGGGAGCTGTTTTTT

V gene: TRBV7-9
clone size: .
J gene: TRBJ2-7
D gene: TRBD2
CDR3 protein: CASSRGLGYEQYF
CDR3 DNA: TGTGCCAGCAGCCGGGGACTAGGCTACGAGCAGTACTTC

V gene: TRBV7-9
clone size: .
J gene: TRBJ2-7
D gene: TRBD1
CDR3 protein: CASSLERGQGGYEQYF
CDR3 DNA: TGTGCCAGCAGCTTAGAACGGGGACAGGGGGGCTACGAGCAGTACTTC

V gene: TRBV4-3
clone size: .
J gene: TRBJ2-1
D gene: TRBD1
CDR3 protein: CASTYGTGPGNEQFF
CDR3 DNA: TGCGCCAGCACCTATGGGACAGGTCCCGGCAATGAGCAGTTCTTC

V gene: TRBV4-1
clone size: once
J gene: TRBJ2-6
D gene: .
CDR3 protein: CASSQVGRKPGANVLTF
CDR3 DNA: TGCGCCAGCAGCCAAGTTGGCAGGAAGCCTGGGGCCAACGTCCTGACTTTC

V gene: TRBV11-2
clone size: .
J gene: TRBJ1-5
D gene: .
CDR3 protein: CASKASRGHSLDQPQHF
CDR3 DNA: TGTGCCAGCAAAGCCTCTCGGGGACACTCTTTGGATCAGCCCCAGCATTTT

V gene: TRBV5-4
clone size: .
J gene: TRBJ1-4
D gene: .
CDR3 protein: CASSPNSGQRNEKLFF
CDR3 DNA: TGTGCCAGCAGCCCCAACTCCGGACAGCGTAATGAAAAACTGTTTTTT

V gene: TRBV7-2
clone size: .
J gene: TRBJ2-1
D gene: .
CDR3 protein: CASSPGGGLYNEQFF
CDR3 DNA: TGTGCCAGCAGCCCTGGTGGAGGGCTCTACAATGAGCAGTTCTTC